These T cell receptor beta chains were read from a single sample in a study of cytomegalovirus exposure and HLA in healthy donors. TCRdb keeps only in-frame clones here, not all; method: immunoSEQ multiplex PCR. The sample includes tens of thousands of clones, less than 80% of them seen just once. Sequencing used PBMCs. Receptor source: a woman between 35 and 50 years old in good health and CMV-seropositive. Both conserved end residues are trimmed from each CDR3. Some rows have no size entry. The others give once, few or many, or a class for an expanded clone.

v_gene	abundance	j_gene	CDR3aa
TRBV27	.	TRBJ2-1	ASSLDRQGKDEQF
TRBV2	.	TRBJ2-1	ASSGSGGADNEQF
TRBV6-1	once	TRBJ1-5	AITAGWGNQPQH
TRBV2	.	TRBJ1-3	ASSDQQGARNTIY
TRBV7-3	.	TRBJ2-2	ASSLRPGDGGELF
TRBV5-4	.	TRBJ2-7	ASSLEATYEQY
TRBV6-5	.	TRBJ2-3	ASRLAVSTDTQY
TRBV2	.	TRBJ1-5	ASSWTLNQPQH
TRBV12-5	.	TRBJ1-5	ASGSGRDQPQH
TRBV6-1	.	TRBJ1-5	ASSEQWGGNQPQH
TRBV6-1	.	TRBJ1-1	ASRPRDWGTEAF
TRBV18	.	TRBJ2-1	ASSPGLAGGPNNEQF
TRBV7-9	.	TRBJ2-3	ASRGGVTDTQY
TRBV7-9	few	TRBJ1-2	ASSFRDRPYGYT
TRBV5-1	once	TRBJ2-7	ASSLDAYEQY
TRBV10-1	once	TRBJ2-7	ASSSGTYEQY
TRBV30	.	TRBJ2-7	AWSDSYEQY
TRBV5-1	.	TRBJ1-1	ASNSTGEPNTEAF
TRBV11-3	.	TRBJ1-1	ASSTRRGLFAEAF
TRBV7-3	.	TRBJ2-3	ASSLRTSTDTQY
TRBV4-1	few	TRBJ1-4	ASSLPYEKLF
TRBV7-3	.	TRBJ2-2	ASSFSLAEGTGELF
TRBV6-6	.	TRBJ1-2	ASSYPRDSFSFST